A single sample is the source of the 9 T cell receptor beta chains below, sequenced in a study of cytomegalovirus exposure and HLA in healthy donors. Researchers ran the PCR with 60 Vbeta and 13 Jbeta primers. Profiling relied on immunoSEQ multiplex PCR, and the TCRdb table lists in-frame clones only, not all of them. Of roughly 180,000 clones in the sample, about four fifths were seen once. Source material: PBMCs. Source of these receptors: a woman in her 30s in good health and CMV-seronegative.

The CDR3 nucleotides are TGTGCCAGCAGCTTAGCGCCTTTAGCGGGGGGTGAATCTAGCACAGATACGCAGTATTTT. Its protein product is CASSLAPLAGGESSTDTQYF. The rearrangement links TRBV7-6 to TRBJ2-3, with 10 positions matching TRBD2. V lost 0 bases and J lost 0; bases outside the gene matches: 12. CDR3 size: 20 residues. CDR1 is SGHVS, CDR2 FNYEAQ, per germline.

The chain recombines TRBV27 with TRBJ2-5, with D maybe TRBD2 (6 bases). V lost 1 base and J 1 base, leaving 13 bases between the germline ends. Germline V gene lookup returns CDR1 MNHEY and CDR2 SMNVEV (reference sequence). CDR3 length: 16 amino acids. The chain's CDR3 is CASSLYSAGIQETQYF. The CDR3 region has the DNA TGTGCCAGCAGTTTATATAGTGCGGGGATCCAAGAGACCCAGTACTTC.

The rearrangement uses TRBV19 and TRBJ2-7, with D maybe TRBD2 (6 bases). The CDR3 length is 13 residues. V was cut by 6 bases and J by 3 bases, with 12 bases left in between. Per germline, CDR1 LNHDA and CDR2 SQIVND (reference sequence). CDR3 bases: TGTGCCAGTAGCCGAAACGGGGGCTACGAGCAGTACTTC. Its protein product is CASSRNGGYEQYF.

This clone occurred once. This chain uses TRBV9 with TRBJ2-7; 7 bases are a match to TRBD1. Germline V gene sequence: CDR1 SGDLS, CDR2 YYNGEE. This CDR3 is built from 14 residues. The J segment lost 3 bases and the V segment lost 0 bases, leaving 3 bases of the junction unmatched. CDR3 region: CASSVGQGVYEQYF. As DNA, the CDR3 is TGTGCCAGCAGCGTAGGGCAGGGGGTCTACGAGCAGTACTTC.

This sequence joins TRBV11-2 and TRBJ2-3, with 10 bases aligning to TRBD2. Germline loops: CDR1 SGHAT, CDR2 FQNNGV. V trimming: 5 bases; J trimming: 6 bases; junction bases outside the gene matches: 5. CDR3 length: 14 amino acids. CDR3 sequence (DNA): TGTGCCAGCAGCCCGGGGACTAGCGCGGATACGCAGTATTTT. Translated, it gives CASSPGTSADTQYF.

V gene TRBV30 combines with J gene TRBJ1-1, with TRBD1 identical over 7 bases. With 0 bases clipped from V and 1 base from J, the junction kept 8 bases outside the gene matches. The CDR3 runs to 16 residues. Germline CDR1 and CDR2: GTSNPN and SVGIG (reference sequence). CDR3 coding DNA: TGTGCCTGGAGTGTGAGACAGGGTGGGGCGAACACTGAAGCTTTCTTT. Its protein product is CAWSVRQGGANTEAFF.

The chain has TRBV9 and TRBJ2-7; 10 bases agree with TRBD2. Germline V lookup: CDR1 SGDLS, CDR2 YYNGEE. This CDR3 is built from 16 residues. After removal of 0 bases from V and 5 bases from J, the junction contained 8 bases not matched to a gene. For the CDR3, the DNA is TGTGCCAGCAGCGTAGGTAGCACTAGCGGGGTCCACGAGCAGTACTTC. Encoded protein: CASSVGSTSGVHEQYF.

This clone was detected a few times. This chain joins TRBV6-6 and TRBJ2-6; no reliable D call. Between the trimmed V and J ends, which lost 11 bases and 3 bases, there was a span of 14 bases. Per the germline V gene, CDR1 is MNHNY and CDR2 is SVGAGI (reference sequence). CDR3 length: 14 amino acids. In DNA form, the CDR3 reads TGTGCCGCCAACTTAGTTGGTGGGGCCAACGTCCTGACTTTC. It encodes CAANLVGGANVLTF.

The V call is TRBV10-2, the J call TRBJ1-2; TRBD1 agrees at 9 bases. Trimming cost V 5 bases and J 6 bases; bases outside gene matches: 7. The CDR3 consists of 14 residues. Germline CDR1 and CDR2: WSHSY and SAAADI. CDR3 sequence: CASSPGQGGHGYTF. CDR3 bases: TGCGCCAGCAGTCCGGGACAGGGAGGGCATGGCTACACCTTC.